Listed here are 18 T cell receptor beta chains from one sample, sequenced in a study of blood T cell repertoires in COVID-19. Method: immunoSEQ multiplex PCR; TCRdb's copy keeps in-frame clones and lacks some. The sample contains around 300,000 clones, approximately 89% of which appear only once. Sequenced material: PBMCs or T cells enriched from blood (not recorded which). The receptors come from a young man who had recovered from COVID-19.

The V call is TRBV4-2, the J call TRBJ1-1; 9 bases are shared with TRBD1. V trimming: 0 bases; J trimming: 6 bases; junction bases outside the gene matches: 5. The CDR3 extends over 15 amino acids. Germline V gene sequence: CDR1 LGHNA, CDR2 YNFKEQ. CDR3 DNA: TGTGCCAGCAGCCAAGATCCGACAGGGGGTGCTGAAGCTTTCTTT. As protein: CASSQDPTGGAEAFF.

The chain joins TRBV7-8 to TRBJ1-3; D uncertain. Trimming took off 1 base at V and 3 bases at J, with 4 bases between the two ends. The CDR3 has 13 amino acids. Per germline, CDR1 SGHVS and CDR2 FQNEAQ. CDR3 DNA sequence: TGTGCCAGCAGCTTAGGAGGTGGAAACACCATATATTTT. This translates into CASSLGGGNTIYF. Combining the CDR3 with reference TRBV7-8 and TRBJ1-3 gives the whole variable domain GAGVSQSPRYKVAKRGQDVALRCDPISGHVSLFWYQQALGQGPEFLTYFQNEAQLDKSGLPSDRFFAERPEGSVSTLKIQRTQQEDSAVYLCASSLGGGNTIYFGEGSWLTVV.

The chain is built from TRBV28 and TRBJ2-7; D uncertain. The CDR3 runs 13 residues. Germline values: CDR1 MDHEN, CDR2 SYDVKM. V lost 3 bases and J lost 4, with 10 bases in between. The CDR3 region is CASSFPLAYEQYF. The CDR3 region has the DNA TGTGCCAGCAGTTTTCCGCTGGCATACGAGCAGTACTTC.

The V call is TRBV5-4, the J call TRBJ1-4; 8 positions agree with TRBD1. V lost 3 bases and J lost 7; bases outside the gene matches: 5. This CDR3 contains 14 residues. The germline gives CDR1 SGHNT, CDR2 YYREEE (reference sequence). The CDR3 DNA follows: TGTGCCAGCAGCTCAGGGGGCGCGGGTGAAAAACTGTTTTTT. Translating it yields CASSSGGAGEKLFF.

In this sample, this clone turned up once. The rearrangement uses TRBV24-1 and TRBJ1-2; D is unresolved. Germline assignment: CDR1 KGHDR and CDR2 SFDVKD. The CDR3 totals 13 residues. Trimming removed 1 base at V and 4 bases at J, with 6 bases between. CDR3 region: CATSDFTSYGYTF. Written as DNA, the CDR3 is TGTGCCACCAGTGATTTTACCAGCTATGGCTACACCTTC.

The chain employs TRBV12-1 and TRBJ2-1; TRBD2 reflects the table's D call only, with no check against the DNA. TRBV12-1 constitutes a pseudogene. The CDR3 spans 17 residues. CDR3 protein: CASSFRLQRGRYNEQFF. Written as DNA, the CDR3 is TGTGCCAGCAGCTTCCGGTTACAGCGGGGCCGTTACAATGAGCAGTTCTTC.

The chain combines TRBV12-3 or TRBV12-4 with TRBJ1-2; D ambiguous. The V end was cut by 1 base, the J end by 6 bases, with 9 bases between. The CDR3 contains 13 residues. CDR3 region: CASSLDSLHGYTF. The CDR3 nucleotides read TGTGCCAGCAGTTTAGACAGCCTCCATGGCTACACCTTC.

The chain links TRBV28 to TRBJ1-6, with TRBD1 matching over 8 bases. In germline, CDR1 is MDHEN, CDR2 SYDVKM. The junction had 2 bases not matched to a gene; V was cut back by 6 bases and J by 7 bases. The CDR3 is 13 amino acids. The CDR3 here is CASRWTGNSPLHF. Here the CDR3 DNA reads TGTGCCAGCAGGTGGACAGGGAATTCACCCCTCCACTTT. The full variable domain, in which reference TRBV28 and TRBJ1-6 provide the parts outside the CDR3, is DVKVTQSSRYLVKRTGEKVFLECVQDMDHENMFWYRQDPGLGLRLIYFSYDVKMKEKGDIPEGYSVSREKKERFSLILESASTNQTSMYLCASRWTGNSPLHFGNGTRLTVT.

This clone was seen just once. The chain is built from TRBV5-5 and TRBJ2-1, with TRBD2 matching 11 bases. V shed 4 bases and J 4 bases; nucleotides not matched to a gene: 13. Germline V gives CDR1 SGHKS, CDR2 YYEKEE (reference sequence). This CDR3 has 18 amino acids. CDR3 nucleotide sequence: TGTGCCAGCAGCGGTAGCGGGGGGGGCATTCCGGGGTACAATGAGCAGTTCTTC. It translates to CASSGSGGGIPGYNEQFF.

The chain joins TRBV30 to TRBJ2-5; D might be TRBD2 (6 bases). This CDR3 region has 13 residues. Trimming left V 3 bases short and J 4 bases short, with 12 bases between. Looked up from germline, CDR1 is GTSNPN and CDR2 is SVGIG (reference sequence). This CDR3 is CAWREGGIETQYF. The CDR3 nucleotides read TGTGCCTGGAGGGAGGGTGGGATAGAGACCCAGTACTTC.

The V gene is TRBV7-9, the J gene TRBJ2-7; weak D call: TRBD2 (6 bases). There are 14 residues in the CDR3. V lost 5 bases to trimming and J lost 3 bases, with 14 bases between them. Germline CDR1 is SEHNR and CDR2 is FQNEAQ (reference sequence). CDR3 DNA sequence: TGTGCCAGCAGCGGGGGAGGAGCTCTCTACGAGCAGTACTTC. Its protein is CASSGGGALYEQYF.

The chain recombines TRBV7-9 with TRBJ1-4, with TRBD1 matching 9 bases. CDR3 length: 16 residues. Germline CDR1 reads SEHNR; CDR2 reads FQNEAQ (reference sequence). The J segment lost 4 bases and the V segment lost 4 bases, leaving 7 bases of the junction unmatched. This chain's CDR3 is CASSSTGQGYNEKLFF. CDR3 bases: TGTGCCAGCAGCTCCACGGGACAGGGATATAATGAAAAACTGTTTTTT.

The V gene is TRBV5-1, the J gene TRBJ2-1, with TRBD1 matching over 11 bases. V gave up 4 bases and J gave up 7 bases; unmatched junction bases: 7. CDR3 length: 15 amino acids. Germline CDR1 SGHRS, CDR2 YFSETQ. In nucleotides, the CDR3 is TGCGCCAGCAGCCTCCGGGACAGGGGGTGGAATGAGCAGTTCTTC. Its translation: CASSLRDRGWNEQFF.

V usage is TRBV19 and J usage is TRBJ1-1, with 12 bases aligning to TRBD1. V gave up 9 bases and J gave up 5 bases; unmatched junction bases: 10. This CDR3 spans 15 amino acids. Per germline, CDR1 LNHDA and CDR2 SQIVND (reference sequence). CDR3 sequence: CASRGTGGVRTEAFF. For the CDR3, the DNA is TGTGCCAGCCGCGGGACAGGGGGCGTAAGGACTGAAGCTTTCTTT.

The chain couples TRBV5-1 to TRBJ1-5; D remains ambiguous. Trimming removed 0 bases from V and 4 bases from J, with 5 bases in between. The germline CDR1 and CDR2 sequences are SGHRS and YFSETQ. The CDR3 covers 13 residues. The CDR3 protein is CASSLDGNQPQHF. DNA of the CDR3: TGCGCCAGCAGCTTGGACGGTAATCAGCCCCAGCATTTT. Complete variable domain (other parts from reference TRBV5-1 and TRBJ1-5): KAGVTQTPRYLIKTRGQQVTLSCSPISGHRSVSWYQQTPGQGLQFLFEYFSETQRNKGNFPGRFSGRQFSNSRSEMNVSTLELGDSALYLCASSLDGNQPQHFGDGTRLSIL.

On this clone itself: The same CDR3 is also encoded by other DNA sequences in this sample. The chain combines TRBV7-9 with TRBJ1-5; 7 bases fit TRBD1. The trim removed 8 bases at V and 0 bases at J, leaving 7 bases unmatched. The CDR3 length is 15 residues. CDR1 SEHNR and CDR2 FQNEAQ come from the germline V gene (reference sequence). CDR3 sequence: CASSRTGDSNQPQHF. The CDR3 nucleotides read TGTGCCAGCTCCCGAACAGGGGATAGCAATCAGCCCCAGCATTTT.

There are a few counts of this clone. This chain joins TRBV3-1 (or the pseudogene TRBV3-2) and TRBJ2-7; 8 bases match TRBD1. The junction had 8 bases not matched to a gene; V was cut back by 4 bases and J by 3 bases. CDR3 length: 15 residues. Germline V CDR1 and CDR2: LGHDT, YNNKEL (reference sequence). CDR3 sequence (DNA): TGTGCCAGCAGCCTCACCAGGGGGACAGGCTACGAGCAGTACTTC. Amino acid sequence: CASSLTRGTGYEQYF.

This chain joins TRBV27 and TRBJ1-2; D is ambiguous. The V and J ends lost 6 bases and 1 base respectively, with 24 bases between them. CDR3 size: 18 residues. CDR1 and CDR2 from the germline V gene are MNHEY and SMNVEV (reference sequence). The CDR3 DNA reads TGTGCCAGCAGCCCCCACTACTTAACGGAGATTGGTAACTATGGCTACACCTTC. Amino acid sequence: CASSPHYLTEIGNYGYTF.